This T cell receptor beta chain is drawn from a study of shared clonotypes between healthy human individuals. CDR1 is SQVTM and CDR2 is ANQGSEA in the germline V gene. The CDR3 sequence is 13 residues long. Method: immunoSEQ multiplex PCR; TCRdb's copy keeps in-frame clones and lacks some. Of roughly 480,000 clones in the sample, 79% were seen once. On this clone itself: This sequence may be a read error, since a much larger clone differs from it by one base.

The receptor was isolated from a woman aged 40-49 years in good health. Some clones in this sample may be carry-over from other donors' samples. Source material: PBMCs. The J gene is TRBJ2-6, the V gene TRBV29-1; D tentatively reads TRBD1 or TRBD2 (5 bases each). CDR3 DNA: TGCAGCGTTGACTGGGCCGGGGCCAGCGTCCTGACTTTC. Translating it yields CSVDWAGASVLTF.